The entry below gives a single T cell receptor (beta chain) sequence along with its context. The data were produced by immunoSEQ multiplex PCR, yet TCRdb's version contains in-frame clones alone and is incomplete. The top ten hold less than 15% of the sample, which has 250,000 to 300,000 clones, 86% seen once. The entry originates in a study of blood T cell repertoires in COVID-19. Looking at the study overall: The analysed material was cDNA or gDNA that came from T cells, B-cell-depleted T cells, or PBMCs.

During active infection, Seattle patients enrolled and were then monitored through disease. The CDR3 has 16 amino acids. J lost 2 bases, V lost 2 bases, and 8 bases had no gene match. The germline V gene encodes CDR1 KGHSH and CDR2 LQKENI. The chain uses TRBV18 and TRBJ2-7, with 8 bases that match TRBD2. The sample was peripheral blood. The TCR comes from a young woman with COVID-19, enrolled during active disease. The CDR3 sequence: CASSPARGVLPYEQYF. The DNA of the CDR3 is TGTGCCAGCTCACCAGCGCGGGGGGTATTACCCTACGAGCAGTACTTC.